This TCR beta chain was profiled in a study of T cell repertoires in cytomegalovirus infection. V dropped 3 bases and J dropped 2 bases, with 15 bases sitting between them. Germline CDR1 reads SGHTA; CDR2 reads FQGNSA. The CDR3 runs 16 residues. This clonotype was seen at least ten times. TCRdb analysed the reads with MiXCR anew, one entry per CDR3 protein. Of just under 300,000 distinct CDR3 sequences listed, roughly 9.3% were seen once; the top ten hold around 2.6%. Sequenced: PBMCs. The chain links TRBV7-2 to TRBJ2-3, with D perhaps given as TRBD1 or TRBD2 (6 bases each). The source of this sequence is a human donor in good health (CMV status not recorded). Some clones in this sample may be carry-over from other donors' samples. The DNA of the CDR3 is TGTGCCAGCAGCTTTGAGATGGGGGGCTTCACAGATACGCAGTATTTT. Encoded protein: CASSFEMGGFTDTQYF. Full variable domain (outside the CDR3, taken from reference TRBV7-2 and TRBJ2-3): GAGVSQSPSNKVTEKGKDVELRCDPISGHTALYWYRQSLGQGLEFLIYFQGNSAPDKSGLPSDRFSAERTGGSVSTLTIQRTQQEDSAVYLCASSFEMGGFTDTQYFGPGTRLTVL.